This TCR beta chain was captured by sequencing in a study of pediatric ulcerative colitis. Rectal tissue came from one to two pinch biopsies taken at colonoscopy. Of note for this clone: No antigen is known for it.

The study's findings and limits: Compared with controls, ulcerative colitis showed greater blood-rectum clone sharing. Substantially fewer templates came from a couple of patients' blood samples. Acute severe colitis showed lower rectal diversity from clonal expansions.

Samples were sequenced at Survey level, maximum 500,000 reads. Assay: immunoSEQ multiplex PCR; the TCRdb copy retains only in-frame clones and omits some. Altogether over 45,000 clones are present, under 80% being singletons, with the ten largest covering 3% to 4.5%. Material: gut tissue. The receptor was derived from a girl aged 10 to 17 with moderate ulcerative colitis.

CDR3 DNA: TGTGCCGGGGGACGAGGGCTCCTAGGCTCCTATAATTCACCCCTCCACTTT. Translated, it gives CAGGRGLLGSYNSPLHF. The chain recombines TRBV30 with TRBJ1-6; TRBD1 is a possible D gene (5 bases). The V end lost 8 bases, the J end lost 0 bases, and 20 bases lay between the germline ends. Per the germline V gene, CDR1 is GTSNPN and CDR2 is SVGIG (reference sequence). The CDR3 has 17 residues. The full variable domain, in which reference TRBV30 and TRBJ1-6 provide the parts outside the CDR3, is SQTIHQWPATLVQPVGSPLSLECTVEGTSNPNLYWYRQAAGRGLQLLFYSVGIGQISSEVPQNLSASRPQDRQFILSSKKLLLSDSGFYLCAGGRGLLGSYNSPLHFGNGTRLTVT.